This note documents a single TCR beta chain sequence. Its target is unknown. The data were taken from a study of T cells in narcolepsy. The table came from immunoSEQ multiplex PCR; TCRdb's copy has only in-frame clones and leaves some out. The sample lists about 30,000 clones; over 80% were seen once. Whole-study results and caveats: HCRT-specific and TRIB2-specific autoreactive clonotypes appeared among same-patient CSF and blood CD4+ clonotypes. Blood of same and different patients, but not healthy controls, reportedly held recurring autoreactive clonotypes. No autoreactive T cell clone sequences appeared in some memory CD4+ repertoires.

The CDR3 length is 15 residues. V lost 1 base, J lost 4 bases, and 11 bases lay in between. Germline CDR1 SGHAT, CDR2 FQNNGV. The origin of this receptor is a human donor with narcolepsy. Sequenced input: CD45RA- memory CD4+ T cells from PBMCs. The chain uses TRBV11-2 and TRBJ2-4; tentatively, D is TRBD1 or TRBD2 (5 bases each). The chain's CDR3 is CASSLAGLGKNIQYF. The CDR3 bases are TGTGCCAGCAGCTTAGCGGGGCTGGGAAAAAACATTCAGTACTTC.